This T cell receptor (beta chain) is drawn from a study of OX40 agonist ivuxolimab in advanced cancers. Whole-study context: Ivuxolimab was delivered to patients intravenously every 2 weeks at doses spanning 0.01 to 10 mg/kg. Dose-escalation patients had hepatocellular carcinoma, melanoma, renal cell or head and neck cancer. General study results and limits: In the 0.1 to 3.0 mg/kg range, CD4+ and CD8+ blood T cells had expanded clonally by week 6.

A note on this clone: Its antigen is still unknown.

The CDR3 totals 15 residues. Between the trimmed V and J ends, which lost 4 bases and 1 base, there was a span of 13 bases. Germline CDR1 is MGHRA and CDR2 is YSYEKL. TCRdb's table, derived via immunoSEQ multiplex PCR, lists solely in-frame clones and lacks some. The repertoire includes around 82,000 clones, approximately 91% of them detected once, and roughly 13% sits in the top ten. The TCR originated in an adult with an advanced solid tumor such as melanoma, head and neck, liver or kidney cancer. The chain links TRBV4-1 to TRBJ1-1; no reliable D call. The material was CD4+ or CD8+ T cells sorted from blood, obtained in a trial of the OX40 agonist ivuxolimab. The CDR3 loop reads CASSLRPGTNTEAFF. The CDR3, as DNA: TGCGCCAGCAGCCTGAGACCGGGCACGAACACTGAAGCTTTCTTT.